One sample yielded the 13 T cell receptor beta chains listed below, sequenced in a study of blood T cells in healthy people across ages. Combining a sample-barcoded 5' primer with a J-beta primer mix, a second PCR ran for about 7 to 11 cycles. TCRdb used MiXCR to reprocess the 5' RACE reads, holding one entry per CDR3 protein. Of 600,000 to 1,000,000 distinct CDR3 sequences listed, 58% are singletons. Sequenced material: blood. Source of these receptors: a man younger than 45 in good health.

This clonotype has a handful of counts. The chain employs TRBV20-1 and TRBJ2-1; 9 nucleotides agree with TRBD2. Germline V CDR1 and CDR2: DFQATT, SNEGSKA (reference sequence). V was clipped by 5 bases and J by 8 bases; unmatched bases: 13. This CDR3 comprises 15 residues. In nucleotides, the CDR3 is TGCAGTGCTCAGCGTCCTAGCGGGATAGTGGATGAGCAGTTCTTC. Translating gives CSAQRPSGIVDEQFF.

The gene calls are TRBV4-1 and TRBJ2-6, with D perhaps TRBD2 (6 bases). Germline V CDR1 and CDR2: MGHRA, YSYEKL. V lost 8 bases to trimming and J lost 0 bases, with 11 bases between them. The CDR3 runs to 15 residues. In DNA, the CDR3 is TGCGCCAGCGCCCCGGGGGACTCTGGGGCCAACGTCCTGACTTTC. Translated, it gives CASAPGDSGANVLTF.

The genes are TRBV9 and TRBJ1-1; D remains ambiguous. The V and J ends lost 0 bases and 3 bases respectively, with 21 bases between them. The CDR3 runs 18 residues. Germline CDR1 SGDLS, CDR2 YYNGEE. CDR3 sequence reads: CASSVGIPGDRVYTEAFF. The CDR3 nucleotides read TGTGCCAGCAGCGTAGGCATCCCGGGCGACCGGGTATACACTGAAGCTTTCTTT.

The chain carries TRBV12-3 or TRBV12-4 and TRBJ2-7, with 7 bases matching TRBD2. The CDR3 covers 20 residues. V lost 5 bases to trimming and J lost 0 bases; unmatched junction nucleotides: 22. The CDR3 sequence is CASSPRRRIEARDYSYEQYF. CDR3 DNA sequence: TGTGCCAGCAGTCCCCGTCGCAGGATTGAGGCTAGGGACTACTCCTACGAGCAGTACTTC.

In this sample, this clonotype turned up a few times. This chain uses TRBV5-1 with TRBJ2-3, with 8 bases identical to TRBD2. Trimming took 3 bases from V and 2 from J; bases not matched to a gene: 8. This CDR3 spans 16 amino acids. Germline values: CDR1 SGHRS, CDR2 YFSETQ. CDR3 region: CASSSRSGGSTDTQYF. The CDR3 nucleotides read TGCGCCAGCAGCTCAAGGAGCGGGGGTTCCACAGATACGCAGTATTTT.

This clonotype was counted many times. In DNA, the CDR3 is TGTGCCAGCAGTCTAGGGGTCGAGCAGTACTTC. This gives the protein CASSLGVEQYF. The chain combines TRBV7-2 with TRBJ2-5, with D possibly being TRBD1 (5 bases). With the DNA end fitting TRBJ2-7 better, the J assignment may be wrong. CDR1 SGHTA and CDR2 FQGNSA come from the germline V gene. The CDR3 runs 11 residues.

The chain couples TRBV5-5 to TRBJ2-3; perhaps TRBD2 as D (6 bases). V shed 3 bases and J shed 0 bases, with 14 bases lying between them. Germline values: CDR1 SGHKS, CDR2 YYEKEE (reference sequence). The CDR3 totals 16 residues. The CDR3 DNA is TGTGCCAGCAGCTATACGGTAGCGGCTAGCACAGATACGCAGTATTTT. Protein sequence: CASSYTVAASTDTQYF.

The chain uses TRBV27 and TRBJ2-1, with 11 bases fitting TRBD2. Germline V gene sequence: CDR1 MNHEY, CDR2 SMNVEV (reference sequence). The CDR3 sequence is 12 residues long. V was clipped by 6 bases and J by 9 bases; unmatched bases: 1. The chain's CDR3 is CASRGLAAEQFF. In nucleotides, the CDR3 is TGTGCCAGCAGGGGACTAGCGGCTGAGCAGTTCTTC.

The rearrangement joins TRBV7-2 to TRBJ2-7, with 7 bases aligning to TRBD2. This CDR3 is built from 14 residues. With V trimmed by 1 base and J by 3 bases, 3 bases remained unmatched. Germline V gives CDR1 SGHTA, CDR2 FQGNSA. The CDR3 reads CASSLGPSGYEQYF. CDR3 DNA: TGTGCCAGCAGCTTAGGTCCTAGCGGCTACGAGCAGTACTTC.

This clonotype was counted between two and nine times. The chain carries TRBV7-2 and TRBJ2-7, with D maybe TRBD1 (6 bases). From germline, CDR1 is SGHTA and CDR2 FQGNSA. This CDR3 contains 14 residues. V was shortened by 6 bases and J by 0 bases, with 12 bases between the two germline ends. The CDR3 nucleotides are TGTGCCAGCAGGTTCCAGGGGAGCTCCTACGAGCAGTACTTC. This gives the protein CASRFQGSSYEQYF.

This CDR3 is CASSSQAGNSYNEQFF. The CDR3 DNA reads as TGTGCCAGCAGCTCGCAAGCGGGAAACTCCTACAATGAGCAGTTCTTC. The V call is TRBV7-6, the J call TRBJ2-1; 7 bases align to TRBD2. The germline gives CDR1 SGHVS, CDR2 FNYEAQ. The CDR3 totals 16 residues. Unmatched junction bases numbered 6, after V lost 4 bases and J lost 0 bases.

The J gene is TRBJ2-7, the V gene TRBV12-3 or TRBV12-4; the D is unclear. V gave up 2 bases and J gave up 5 bases, with 7 bases separating them. The CDR3 extends over 12 amino acids. The CDR3 loop is CASSLWVHEQYF. CDR3 nucleotide sequence: TGTGCCAGCAGTTTATGGGTTCACGAGCAGTACTTC.

The rearrangement uses TRBV6-9 and TRBJ2-7; the D gene is possibly TRBD1 (5 bases). CDR3 length: 13 residues. V was pared by 8 bases and J by 0 bases, with 11 bases between. Germline loops: CDR1 MNHGY, CDR2 SVAAGI. The CDR3, as DNA: TGTGCCAGCTATCGTCAGGGCTCCTACGAGCAGTACTTC. This codes for CASYRQGSYEQYF.